This note documents a single TCR beta chain sequence. Original methodology: Counts of nucleated cells, estimated from reference gene primer amplification, were obtained. The method was immunoSEQ multiplex PCR; TCRdb's version includes in-frame clones alone and lacks a portion of them. Clone size and the V and J calls come from that table; the DNA yielded D and trimming. The sample holds fewer than 200,000 clones, around 82% seen once. This record comes from a study of blood T cell repertoires in COVID-19. The study assigned cohorts using participant-reported clinical history. Germline CDR1 and CDR2: MGHRA and YSYEKL. The CDR3 sequence is 13 residues long. Trimming removed 1 base from V and 12 bases from J; junction bases left unmatched: 5.

The TCR comes from a woman in her sixties or seventies with acute COVID-19. The sequenced sample consisted of PBMCs or T cells enriched from blood (not recorded which). The chain combines TRBV4-1 with TRBJ1-4, with 7 bases lining up with TRBD1. CDR3 coding DNA: TGCGCCAGCAGCCAAGTGACAGGGAAAGAACTGTTTTTT. Translated: CASSQVTGKELFF.